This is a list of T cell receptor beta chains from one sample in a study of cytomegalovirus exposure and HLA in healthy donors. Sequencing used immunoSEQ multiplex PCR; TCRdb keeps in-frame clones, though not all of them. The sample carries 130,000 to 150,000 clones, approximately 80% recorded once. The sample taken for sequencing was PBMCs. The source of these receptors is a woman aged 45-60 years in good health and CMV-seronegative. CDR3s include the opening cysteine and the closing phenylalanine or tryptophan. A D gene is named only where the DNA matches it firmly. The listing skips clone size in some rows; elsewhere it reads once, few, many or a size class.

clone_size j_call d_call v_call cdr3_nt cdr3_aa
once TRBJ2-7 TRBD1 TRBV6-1 TGTGCGGAAAGAGGGGACAGTTACGAGCAGTACTTC CAERGDSYEQYF
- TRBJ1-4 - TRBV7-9 TGTGCCAGCAGCTTAGGTTCCCTTCGGGGTGGAAAGGGTAATGAAAAACTGTTTTTT CASSLGSLRGGKGNEKLFF
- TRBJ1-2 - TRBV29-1 TGCAGCGTCCCGGGACTGCTGGGGGGCTACACCTTC CSVPGLLGGYTF
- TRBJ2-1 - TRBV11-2 TGTGCCAGCAGCTTATACGAGTACAATGAGCAGTTCTTC CASSLYEYNEQFF
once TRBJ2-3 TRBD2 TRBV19 TGTGCCACCCGCCGGAGGCTAGCGGGGAACACAGATACGCAGTATTTT CATRRRLAGNTDTQYF
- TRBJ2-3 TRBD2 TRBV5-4 TGTGCCAGCGGTTTAGGCGGGGGGCGGGGAGATACGCAGTATTTT CASGLGGGRGDTQYF
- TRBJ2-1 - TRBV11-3 TGTGCCAGCAGCGTCTCGCGGGGGCTGCATGAGCAGTTCTTC CASSVSRGLHEQFF
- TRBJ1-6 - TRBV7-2 TGTGCCAGCAGTCAAGGACAGATTGCCTCACCCCTCCACTTT CASSQGQIASPLHF
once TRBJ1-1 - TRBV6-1 TGTGCCAGCAGTTCAGGGGCAAGGAACACTGAAGCTTTCTTT CASSSGARNTEAFF
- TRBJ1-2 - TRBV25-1 TGTGCCAGCAGTGAAGGTGGGGGGGCAGGGATTAGCGGCTACACCTTC CASSEGGGAGISGYTF
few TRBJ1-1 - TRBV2 TGTGCCAGCAGTAACCCGGGAGTTGACACTGAAGCTTTCTTT CASSNPGVDTEAFF
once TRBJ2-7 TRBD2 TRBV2 TGTGCCAGCAGTGACCCGGGACTAGCCCGATACGAGCAGTACTTC CASSDPGLARYEQYF
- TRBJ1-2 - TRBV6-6 TGTGCCAGCAGTTACTCGATTGGTCGGGATGGCTACACCTTC CASSYSIGRDGYTF
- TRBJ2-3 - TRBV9 TGTGCCAGCAGCACCGGGGTGCTCACAGATACGCAGTATTTT CASSTGVLTDTQYF
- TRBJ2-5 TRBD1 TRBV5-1 TGCGCCAGCAGCTGGACAGGGGCCCGAGAGACCCAGTACTTC CASSWTGARETQYF
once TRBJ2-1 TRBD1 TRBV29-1 TGCAGCTTCTGCCGGGACAGGCAAAATGAGCAGTTCTTC CSFCRDRQNEQFF
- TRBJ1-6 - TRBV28 TGTGCCAGCAGTCCCCCCCTGACAGTGAATTCACCCCTCCACTTT CASSPPLTVNSPLHF
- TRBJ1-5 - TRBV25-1 TGTGCCAGCAGTGACGGAGGGGATCCCTGGGATCAGCCCCAGCATTTT CASSDGGDPWDQPQHF
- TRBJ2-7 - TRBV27 TGTGCCAGCAGTTTATCGGACTCAACAGACCCCTACGAGCAGTACTTC CASSLSDSTDPYEQYF
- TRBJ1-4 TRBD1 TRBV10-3 TGTGCCATCAGTGAGGACAGGGGGGATGAAAAACTGTTTTTT CAISEDRGDEKLFF
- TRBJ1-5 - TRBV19 TGTGCCAGTAGTATGTCCCGGGGTTCCCGTCCGAATCAGCCCCAGCATTTT CASSMSRGSRPNQPQHF
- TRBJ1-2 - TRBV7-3 TGTGCCAGCAGCTCCACGGGATTGGGACACGGTTCTGGCTACACCTTC CASSSTGLGHGSGYTF
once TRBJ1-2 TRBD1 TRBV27 TGTGCCAGCAGTTTAAGACAGGGCCATGGCTACACCTTC CASSLRQGHGYTF
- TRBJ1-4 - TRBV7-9 TGTGCCAGCAGCTTAGCGGACACAACTAATGAAAAACTGTTTTTT CASSLADTTNEKLFF
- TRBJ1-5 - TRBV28 TGTGCCAGCAGTTCCCGTAATAAGCCCCAGCATTTT CASSSRNKPQHF
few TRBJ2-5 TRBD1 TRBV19 TGTGCCAGTAGTCCCCCGGGACAGGGGGGAGAGACCCAGTACTTC CASSPPGQGGETQYF
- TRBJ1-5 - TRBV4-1 TGCGCCAGCAGCCAACGGGGAGGGAACAATCAGCCCCAGCATTTT CASSQRGGNNQPQHF
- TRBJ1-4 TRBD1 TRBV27 TGTGCCAGCAGCCTAGACAGGGCTAGTGAAAAACTGTTTTTT CASSLDRASEKLFF
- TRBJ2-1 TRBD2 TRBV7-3 TGTGCCAGCAGCTTAATGGGGTACGGGGGGGCGCGGAATGAGCAGTTCTTC CASSLMGYGGARNEQFF
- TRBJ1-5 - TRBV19 TGTGCCAGTAACCTCCAGGGGAATCAGCCCCAGCATTTT CASNLQGNQPQHF
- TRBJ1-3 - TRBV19 TGTGCCAGTAGTATAGTCTCAGGACATGGAAACACCATATATTTT CASSIVSGHGNTIYF